This is a list of T cell receptor beta chains from one sample in a study of PD-L1 blockade in urothelial cancer. Assay used: immunoSEQ multiplex PCR; TCRdb lists only in-frame clones, some missing. This sample carries under 45,000 clones, 82% of them seen once, and the ten largest clones take more than 15%. Source: PBMCs, taken around atezolizumab (anti-PD-L1) treatment. The receptors derive from a man aged 60 to 75 with urothelial cancer. Both conserved end residues are trimmed from each CDR3. Clone sizes are given selectively: once, few, many, or a class where the clone is expanded.

size	length	V	J	CDR3
.	10	TRBV6-5	TRBJ2-7	ASTNERGEQY
.	12	TRBV28	TRBJ2-1	ASILGGGYNEQF
.	14	TRBV4-1	TRBJ2-5	ASSQDRRAVEETQY
once	13	TRBV7-9	TRBJ2-3	ASSLVERNTDTQY
.	13	TRBV4-1	TRBJ2-7	ASSPGTGDTYEQY
.	12	TRBV7-9	TRBJ2-5	ASREKQGQETQY
once	12	TRBV7-9	TRBJ1-2	ATGGGESNYGYT
few	15	TRBV28	TRBJ1-6	ASSFFTGGRRNSPLH
.	12	TRBV2	TRBJ2-7	ASSGDRARNEQY
.	15	TRBV4-2	TRBJ2-5	ASSPRQIGTGQETQY
.	13	TRBV2	TRBJ1-6	ASSEWGQGNSPLH
.	13	TRBV5-4	TRBJ1-1	ASSPHGTANTEAF
.	14	TRBV5-4	TRBJ2-3	ASSSHQERTTDTQY
once	13	TRBV7-2	TRBJ2-1	ASSFPGGGLNEQF
.	13	TRBV2	TRBJ1-5	ASSLDRLSNQPQH
.	13	TRBV18	TRBJ1-5	ASSPNRHSNQPQH
.	14	TRBV5-1	TRBJ2-5	ASSLGDSTLQETQY
few	16	TRBV18	TRBJ1-2	ASSPPREGGGRGYGYT
.	11	TRBV28	TRBJ2-7	ASSLGQPYEQY
.	14	TRBV4-1	TRBJ1-5	ASSQGLRGLNQPQH
.	13	TRBV6-1	TRBJ2-5	ASSLTSGGAETQY
once	12	TRBV6-4	TRBJ2-7	ASSDEAGIGEQY
.	11	TRBV5-4	TRBJ2-2	ASSPEVAGELF
.	13	TRBV9	TRBJ2-3	ASSKISPRTDTQY
once	13	TRBV7-9	TRBJ2-6	ASSFARHGANVLT
.	12	TRBV6-5	TRBJ1-2	ASSPTNRGRGYT
.	12	TRBV19	TRBJ2-7	ASSMTSGGYEQY
.	12	TRBV18	TRBJ2-7	ASSPAGIPGEQY
.	12	TRBV6-6	TRBJ1-2	ASSYSSEGYGYT
.	13	TRBV19	TRBJ2-2	ASSMGHPSGGELF
.	12	TRBV28	TRBJ2-3	ASSLVGVADTQY
.	13	TRBV6-6	TRBJ1-2	ASSYPQGVNYGYT
.	13	TRBV5-5	TRBJ1-2	ASSVNGGFVYGYT
.	14	TRBV11-1	TRBJ2-1	ASSPRDSDFYNEQF
once	11	TRBV21-1	TRBJ1-2	ASSNPGGYGYT
once	9	TRBV6-6	TRBJ1-1	ASTPGVQAF
.	11	TRBV19	TRBJ2-5	ASEGVGQETQY
.	14	TRBV4-1	TRBJ2-1	ASSQDRTSGVPEQF
.	11	TRBV29-1	TRBJ2-7	SVEGTSGGEQY
.	13	TRBV14	TRBJ2-7	ASSQDFIGVYEQY
.	12	TRBV7-3	TRBJ2-2	ASSLLGVSGELF
.	12	TRBV6-1	TRBJ2-1	ASSEWRDYNEQF
few	12	TRBV6-1	TRBJ1-1	ASSLDRGNTEAF
.	11	TRBV6-1	TRBJ2-3	ASGTVSTDTQY
.	13	TRBV29-1	TRBJ2-7	SVEDLRGQAYEQY